One sample yielded the 31 T cell receptor beta chains listed below, sequenced in a study of T cell responses to AZD1222 COVID-19 vaccine. Libraries were prepared by immunoSEQ multiplex PCR; TCRdb keeps only in-frame clonotypes and omits some of them. This table holds some 100,000 clones, 80% to 90% found once. The source was peripheral blood, collected 28 days after the second AZD1222 dose. The origin of the receptors is an adult who received the AZD1222 COVID-19 vaccine.

The chain is built from TRBV5-1 and TRBJ2-3; 10 bases fit TRBD2. V was clipped by 1 base and J by 6 bases; unmatched bases: 11. Per the germline V gene, CDR1 is SGHRS and CDR2 is YFSETQ. The CDR3 runs to 17 residues. CDR3 nucleotides: TGCGCCAGCAGCTTGAATAGCGGGGGGCCCCGGGACGATACGCAGTATTTT. Encoded protein: CASSLNSGGPRDDTQYF.

As to this clone: Other DNA sequences in the same sample also yield this CDR3. The rearrangement uses TRBV6-5 and TRBJ1-1; D possibly corresponds to TRBD1 (5 bases). The CDR3 sequence is 14 residues long. Trimming took 3 bases from V and 5 from J, leaving 13 bases between them. The germline V gene encodes CDR1 MNHEY and CDR2 SVGAGI. The CDR3 protein is CASSYLTGGTEAFF. The DNA of the CDR3 is TGTGCCAGCAGTTATCTCACAGGAGGGACTGAAGCTTTCTTT.

A few counts support this clone. The chain combines TRBV19 with TRBJ2-7; 8 nucleotides agree with TRBD2. CDR1 is LNHDA and CDR2 is SQIVND in the germline V gene (reference sequence). The length of the CDR3 is 15 residues. J gave up 6 bases and V 7 bases, and 14 bases lay outside the gene matches. The CDR3 bases are TGTGCCAGTATTGCGACGGGAGGGGCGGCTGGCGAGCAGTACTTC. As protein: CASIATGGAAGEQYF.

This chain links TRBV19 with TRBJ2-3; D unclear. The germline V gene has CDR1 LNHDA and CDR2 SQIVND (reference sequence). This CDR3 has 12 amino acids. V was shortened by 5 bases and J by 6 bases, with 9 bases between the two germline ends. The CDR3 protein is CASSGYQDTQYF. CDR3 DNA: TGTGCCAGTAGTGGTTACCAGGATACGCAGTATTTT.

The chain employs TRBV19 and TRBJ1-5; 7 bases match TRBD1. The V segment lost 5 bases and the J segment 5 bases; nucleotides outside the gene matches: 15. The CDR3 sequence is 17 residues long. Looked up from germline, CDR1 is LNHDA and CDR2 is SQIVND (reference sequence). CDR3 residues: CASSGTPQGRGYQPQHF. CDR3 DNA sequence: TGTGCCAGTAGTGGCACGCCACAGGGGCGAGGGTATCAGCCCCAGCATTTT.

The chain joins TRBV6-8 to TRBJ2-7, with 7 nucleotides matching TRBD2. The CDR3 length is 14 residues. Germline values: CDR1 MNHGY, CDR2 SAAAGT. V was clipped by 2 bases and J by 4 bases; unmatched bases: 5. Written as DNA, the CDR3 is TGTGCCAGCAGTTACATGGGGGGGAGGTACGAGCAGTACTTC. It codes for CASSYMGGRYEQYF.

The rearrangement links TRBV30 to TRBJ1-4, with D perhaps TRBD1 (5 bases). This CDR3 comprises 13 residues. V was clipped by 3 bases and J by 8 bases, with 13 bases between them. CDR1 is GTSNPN, CDR2 SVGIG, per germline (reference sequence). The chain's CDR3 is CAWSRQTDEKLFF. CDR3 DNA: TGTGCCTGGAGCCGACAGACCGACGAAAAACTGTTTTTT.

This rearrangement joins TRBV21-1 to TRBJ2-1; the table's D call of TRBD2 was not tested on the DNA. TRBV21-1 is listed as a pseudogene. The CDR3 is 15 residues long. CDR3 in amino acids: CASSINGSGNNEQFF. The CDR3 DNA reads TGTGCCAGCAGCATAAACGGGAGTGGCAACAATGAGCAGTTCTTC.

This clone was picked up one time. The V and J genes are TRBV21-1 and TRBJ1-5. TRBV21-1 is recorded as a pseudogene. The CDR3 has 17 residues. As DNA, the CDR3 is TGTGCCAGCAGCTCCAAAAGGGACGGGAATAGCAATCAGCCCCAGCATTTT. It yields the protein CASSSKRDGNSNQPQHF.

J is TRBJ2-3 and V is TRBV9; TRBD1 matches at 11 bases. Germline CDR1 and CDR2: SGDLS and YYNGEE. The V and J ends lost 3 bases and 6 bases, in that order; junction bases with no gene match: 6. The CDR3 is 15 residues long. The chain's CDR3 is CASSGRTGGADTQYF. The CDR3 DNA reads as TGTGCCAGCAGCGGACGGACAGGGGGCGCCGATACGCAGTATTTT.

CDR3 bases: TGCGCCAGCAGGGGTAGCGGGGGGGCCCCAGATACGCAGTATTTT. Encoded protein: CASRGSGGAPDTQYF. The chain joins TRBV10-2 to TRBJ2-3, with TRBD2 identical over 11 bases. V shed 6 bases and J 4 bases; nucleotides not matched to a gene: 6. This CDR3 contains 15 residues. Germline V gene data show CDR1 as WSHSY and CDR2 as SAAADI.

J is TRBJ1-2 and V is TRBV6-5; D remains unclear. This CDR3 is built from 14 residues. V was clipped by 0 bases and J by 2 bases, with 7 bases between them. CDR1 is MNHEY, CDR2 SVGAGI, per germline. As DNA, the CDR3 is TGTGCCAGCAGTTACTCGACCCAGAACTATGGCTACACCTTC. Amino acids: CASSYSTQNYGYTF.

The chain couples TRBV5-8 to TRBJ2-4, with 7 bases that match TRBD1. The ends lost 5 bases at V and 0 bases at J; junction bases unmatched: 5. CDR3 length: 15 residues. Germline lookup yields CDR1 SGHTS and CDR2 YDEGEE. Written as DNA, the CDR3 is TGTGCCAGCAGGGGTACAGGGGTAGCCAAAAACATTCAGTACTTC. Protein product: CASRGTGVAKNIQYF.

CDR3 region: CASSQVRRGGYTF. For the CDR3, the DNA is TGTGCCAGCAGCCAAGTGAGAAGGGGTGGCTACACCTTC. V is TRBV3-1 (or the pseudogene TRBV3-2) and J is TRBJ1-2; TRBD1 is a possible D gene (5 bases). The germline V gene has CDR1 LGHDT and CDR2 YNNKEL (reference sequence). The ends were cut back, 1 base at V and 7 bases at J, with 10 bases in the middle. The CDR3 contains 13 residues.

The chain employs TRBV5-5 and TRBJ1-1; possibly TRBD1 for D (5 bases). Between the trimmed V and J ends, which lost 4 bases and 6 bases, there was a span of 13 bases. Germline assignment: CDR1 SGHKS and CDR2 YYEKEE (reference sequence). The CDR3 sequence is 13 residues long. The CDR3 nucleotides read TGTGCCAGCAGCGTACAGGTTCAGCCTGAAGCTTTCTTT. Its protein product is CASSVQVQPEAFF.

The genes are TRBV28 and TRBJ2-3; D not certain. This CDR3 spans 12 amino acids. The V end lost 3 bases, the J end lost 2 bases, and 3 bases lay between the germline ends. Germline V lookup: CDR1 MDHEN, CDR2 SYDVKM. DNA of the CDR3: TGTGCCAGCAGTTTCTCCACAGATACGCAGTATTTT. This translates into CASSFSTDTQYF.

This chain joins TRBV7-2 and TRBJ2-3; TRBD2 might be the D (6 bases). V shed 6 bases and J shed 6 bases, with 19 bases lying between them. This CDR3 has 15 amino acids. Germline CDR1 is SGHTA and CDR2 is FQGNSA. The CDR3 coding sequence is TGTGCCAGCAGGCCAGGCGGGACGCGCGGGGATACGCAGTATTTT. Translation: CASRPGGTRGDTQYF. The entire variable domain, with the rest obtained from reference TRBV7-2 and TRBJ2-3, is as follows: GAGVSQSPSNKVTEKGKDVELRCDPISGHTALYWYRQSLGQGLEFLIYFQGNSAPDKSGLPSDRFSAERTGGSVSTLTIQRTQQEDSAVYLCASRPGGTRGDTQYFGPGTRLTVL.

J is TRBJ2-1 and V is TRBV4-1, with TRBD2 matching over 13 bases. Germline V gene data show CDR1 as MGHRA and CDR2 as YSYEKL. The CDR3 extends over 18 amino acids. With V trimmed by 0 bases and J by 3 bases, 5 bases remained unmatched. The CDR3 here is CASSQDGTSGEIYNEQFF. The CDR3 coding sequence is TGCGCCAGCAGCCAAGATGGGACTAGCGGGGAGATCTACAATGAGCAGTTCTTC.

This clone was detected a few times. The chain uses TRBV9 and TRBJ2-1; 9 bases match TRBD2. Trimming removed 0 bases from V and 1 base from J; junction bases left unmatched: 5. CDR1 and CDR2 (germline): SGDLS, YYNGEE. The CDR3 runs 17 residues. Written as DNA, the CDR3 is TGTGCCAGCAGCGTAGTTAGCGGGGGAACTTCCTACAATGAGCAGTTCTTC. This sequence encodes CASSVVSGGTSYNEQFF.

V usage is TRBV18 and J usage is TRBJ2-7; D is possibly TRBD1 (5 bases). Trimming pared 0 bases from V and 0 bases from J, leaving 9 bases between. CDR3 length: 15 amino acids. Germline loops: CDR1 KGHSH, CDR2 LQKENI. The CDR3 DNA sequence: TGTGCCAGCTCACCACCCGTCCAGGGCTCCTACGAGCAGTACTTC. Protein product: CASSPPVQGSYEQYF.

V gene TRBV5-1 combines with J gene TRBJ2-7; tentatively, D is TRBD1 (5 bases). The germline V gene encodes CDR1 SGHRS and CDR2 YFSETQ. Trimming stripped 1 base from V and 5 bases from J, with 7 bases between. The length of the CDR3 is 12 residues. CDR3 nucleotide sequence: TGCGCCAGCAGCTTGTCACAGGACGAGCAGTACTTC. Translating it yields CASSLSQDEQYF.

This rearrangement joins TRBV5-1 to TRBJ1-2; tentative D call: TRBD1 (6 bases). This CDR3 region has 12 residues. Germline-derived CDR1 and CDR2 are SGHRS and YFSETQ. The V gene lost 4 bases and the J gene lost 8 bases, with 12 bases spanning the gap. CDR3 sequence: CASSQDGGGYTF. The CDR3 bases are TGCGCCAGCAGCCAGGACGGGGGCGGCTACACCTTC. Full variable domain (outside the CDR3, taken from reference TRBV5-1 and TRBJ1-2): KAGVTQTPRYLIKTRGQQVTLSCSPISGHRSVSWYQQTPGQGLQFLFEYFSETQRNKGNFPGRFSGRQFSNSRSEMNVSTLELGDSALYLCASSQDGGGYTFGSGTRLTVV.

The chain combines TRBV19 with TRBJ1-5, with a possible D match to TRBD1 (5 bases). CDR1 is LNHDA and CDR2 is SQIVND in the germline V gene (reference sequence). Trimming cost V 1 base and J 1 base, with 8 bases left between them. This CDR3 contains 15 residues. The CDR3 loop reads CASSIGTRSNQPQHF. The CDR3 DNA reads as TGTGCCAGTAGTATAGGGACACGGAGCAATCAGCCCCAGCATTTT.

This sequence joins TRBV9 and TRBJ1-2; D gene ambiguous. V was trimmed by 9 bases and J by 2 bases, leaving 17 bases between them. Looked up from germline, CDR1 is SGDLS and CDR2 is YYNGEE. The CDR3 spans 14 residues. CDR3: CATSPGRANYGYTF. The DNA of the CDR3 is TGTGCCACATCCCCGGGAAGGGCGAACTATGGCTACACCTTC.

V usage is TRBV4-3 and J usage is TRBJ1-2; D uncertain. Per germline, CDR1 LGHNA and CDR2 YSLEER. The CDR3 spans 15 residues. V was cut by 0 bases and J by 0 bases, with 8 bases left in between. The CDR3 DNA follows: TGCGCCAGCAGCCAAGATCCCGAAGCTAACTATGGCTACACCTTC. This translates into CASSQDPEANYGYTF.

This chain uses TRBV20-1 with TRBJ2-7; perhaps TRBD2 as D (6 bases). This CDR3 has 14 amino acids. Germline CDR1 DFQATT, CDR2 SNEGSKA (reference sequence). V lost 3 bases and J 5 bases, leaving 17 bases between the germline ends. This CDR3 reads CSASLGRVANEQYF. The CDR3, as DNA: TGCAGTGCTAGTCTCGGGAGAGTGGCCAACGAGCAGTACTTC.

V gene TRBV6-1 combines with J gene TRBJ1-2; unclear D gene. The CDR3 sequence is 15 residues long. V gave up 3 bases and J gave up 4 bases, with 15 bases separating them. Germline-derived CDR1 and CDR2 are MNHNS and SASEGT. The CDR3 nucleotides read TGTGCCAGCAGTGATGCAGGAAGTTTTGTCTATGGCTACACCTTC. Protein sequence: CASSDAGSFVYGYTF.

The chain uses TRBV7-9 and TRBJ1-1; D perhaps matches TRBD1 (5 bases). Trimming cost V 5 bases and J 6 bases, with 19 bases left between them. CDR3 length equals 15 residues. CDR1 is SEHNR and CDR2 is FQNEAQ in the germline V gene (reference sequence). The DNA for the CDR3 is TGTGCCAGCAGCCCATCGACGGGGCGTTCTGCTGAAGCTTTCTTT. Translating gives CASSPSTGRSAEAFF.

The rearrangement uses TRBV2 and TRBJ1-6; D is undetermined. CDR1 SNHLY and CDR2 FYNNEI come from the germline V gene. The ends were cut back, 8 bases at V and 5 bases at J, with 10 bases in the middle. This CDR3 has 13 amino acids. CDR3 nucleotides: TGTGCCAGCTACCCCCGGGATAATTCACCCCTCCACTTT. Its protein product is CASYPRDNSPLHF.

The V and J genes are TRBV30 and TRBJ1-2; D is perhaps TRBD1 (6 bases). The CDR3 runs 12 residues. The germline CDR1 and CDR2 sequences are GTSNPN and SVGIG (reference sequence). V lost 8 bases to trimming and J lost 4 bases, with 14 bases between them. CDR3 sequence (DNA): TGTGCCCTCCCCAGGGGCGGCTATGGCTACACCTTC. Amino acids: CALPRGGYGYTF.

The chain combines TRBV7-2 with TRBJ1-3; TRBD1 aligns across 8 bases. The CDR3 is 14 residues long. The J segment lost 5 bases and the V segment lost 5 bases, leaving 5 bases of the junction unmatched. The V gene's germline CDR1 is SGHTA and CDR2 FQGNSA. Written as DNA, the CDR3 is TGTGCCAGCAGCGAAACAGGGGGTAGAAACACCATATATTTT. Encoded protein: CASSETGGRNTIYF.